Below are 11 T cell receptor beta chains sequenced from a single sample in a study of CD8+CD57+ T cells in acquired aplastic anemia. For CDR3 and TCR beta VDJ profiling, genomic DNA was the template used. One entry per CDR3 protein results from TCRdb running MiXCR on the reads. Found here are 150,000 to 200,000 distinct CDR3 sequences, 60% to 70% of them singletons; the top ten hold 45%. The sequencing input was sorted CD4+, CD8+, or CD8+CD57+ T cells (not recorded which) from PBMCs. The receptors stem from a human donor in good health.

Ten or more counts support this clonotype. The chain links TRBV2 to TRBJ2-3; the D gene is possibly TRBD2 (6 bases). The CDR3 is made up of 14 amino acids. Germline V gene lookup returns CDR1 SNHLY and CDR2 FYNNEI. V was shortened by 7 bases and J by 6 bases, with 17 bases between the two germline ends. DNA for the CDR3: TGTGCCAGCAAGGAGGGCCTAGGAGGCGATACGCAGTATTTT. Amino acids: CASKEGLGGDTQYF.

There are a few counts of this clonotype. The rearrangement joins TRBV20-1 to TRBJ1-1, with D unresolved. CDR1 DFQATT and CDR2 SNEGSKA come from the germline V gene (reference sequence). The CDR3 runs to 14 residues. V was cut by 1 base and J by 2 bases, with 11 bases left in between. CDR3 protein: CSARALEVNTEAFF. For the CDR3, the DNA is TGCAGTGCTAGAGCCCTGGAGGTCAACACTGAAGCTTTCTTT.

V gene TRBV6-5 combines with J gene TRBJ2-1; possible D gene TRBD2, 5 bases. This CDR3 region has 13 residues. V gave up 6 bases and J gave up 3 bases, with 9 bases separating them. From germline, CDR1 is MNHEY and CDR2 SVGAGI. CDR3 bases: TGTGCCAGCAGCTACCGGGACTACAATGAGCAGTTCTTC. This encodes CASSYRDYNEQFF.

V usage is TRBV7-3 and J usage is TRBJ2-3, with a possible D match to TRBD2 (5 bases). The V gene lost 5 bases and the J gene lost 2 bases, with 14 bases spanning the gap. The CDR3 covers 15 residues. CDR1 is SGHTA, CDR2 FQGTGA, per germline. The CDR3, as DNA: TGTGCCAGCAGCCGGACTCAGGTCCACACAGATACGCAGTATTTT. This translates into CASSRTQVHTDTQYF.

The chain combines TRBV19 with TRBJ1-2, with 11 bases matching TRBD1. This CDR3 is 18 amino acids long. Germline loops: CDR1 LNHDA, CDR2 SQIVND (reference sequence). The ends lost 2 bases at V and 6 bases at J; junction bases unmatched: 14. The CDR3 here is CASSIFRTGGAALDGYTF. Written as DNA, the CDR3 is TGTGCCAGTAGTATATTCCGGACAGGGGGCGCAGCTCTCGATGGCTACACCTTC.

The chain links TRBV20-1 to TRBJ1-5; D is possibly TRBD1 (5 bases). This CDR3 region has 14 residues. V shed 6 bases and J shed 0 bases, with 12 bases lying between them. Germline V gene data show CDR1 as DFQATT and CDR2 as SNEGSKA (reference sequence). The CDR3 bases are TGCAGTGCCGTCCGGACAAATAGCAATCAGCCCCAGCATTTT. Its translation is CSAVRTNSNQPQHF.

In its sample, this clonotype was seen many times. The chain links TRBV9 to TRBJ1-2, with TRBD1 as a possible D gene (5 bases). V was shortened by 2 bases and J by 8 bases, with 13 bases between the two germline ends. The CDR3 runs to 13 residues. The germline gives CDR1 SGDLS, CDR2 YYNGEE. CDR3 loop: CASSVAGTGGYTF. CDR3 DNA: TGTGCCAGCAGCGTTGCAGGGACGGGCGGCTACACCTTC.

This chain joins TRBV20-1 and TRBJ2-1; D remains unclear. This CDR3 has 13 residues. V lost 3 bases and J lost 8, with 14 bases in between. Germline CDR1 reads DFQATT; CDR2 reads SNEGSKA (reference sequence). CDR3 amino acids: CSASGTRLDEQFF. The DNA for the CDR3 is TGCAGTGCTAGCGGCACACGTTTAGATGAGCAGTTCTTC.

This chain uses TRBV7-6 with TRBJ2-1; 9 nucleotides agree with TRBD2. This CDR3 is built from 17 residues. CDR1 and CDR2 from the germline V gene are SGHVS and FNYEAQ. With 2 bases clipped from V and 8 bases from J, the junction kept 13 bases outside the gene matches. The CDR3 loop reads CASSLSRLGLAFDEQFF. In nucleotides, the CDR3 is TGTGCCAGCAGCTTAAGTAGGTTGGGACTAGCCTTTGATGAGCAGTTCTTC. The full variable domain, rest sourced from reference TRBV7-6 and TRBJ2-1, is GAGVSQSPRYKVTKRGQDVALRCDPISGHVSLYWYRQALGQGPEFLTYFNYEAQQDKSGLPNDRFSAERPEGSISTLTIQRTEQRDSAMYRCASSLSRLGLAFDEQFFGPGTRLTVL.

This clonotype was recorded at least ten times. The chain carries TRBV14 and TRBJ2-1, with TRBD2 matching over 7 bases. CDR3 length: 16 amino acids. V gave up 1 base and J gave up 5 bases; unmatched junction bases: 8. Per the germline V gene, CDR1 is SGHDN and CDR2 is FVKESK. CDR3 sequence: CASSQGASGDHNEQFF. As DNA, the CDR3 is TGTGCCAGCAGCCAAGGAGCTAGCGGAGATCACAATGAGCAGTTCTTC.

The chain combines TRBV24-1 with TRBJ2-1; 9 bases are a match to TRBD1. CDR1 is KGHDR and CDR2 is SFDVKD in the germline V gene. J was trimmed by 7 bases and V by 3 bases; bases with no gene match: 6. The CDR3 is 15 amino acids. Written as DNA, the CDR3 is TGTGCCACCAGTGATCCCGGGACAGGGATAAATGAGCAGTTCTTC. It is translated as CATSDPGTGINEQFF.